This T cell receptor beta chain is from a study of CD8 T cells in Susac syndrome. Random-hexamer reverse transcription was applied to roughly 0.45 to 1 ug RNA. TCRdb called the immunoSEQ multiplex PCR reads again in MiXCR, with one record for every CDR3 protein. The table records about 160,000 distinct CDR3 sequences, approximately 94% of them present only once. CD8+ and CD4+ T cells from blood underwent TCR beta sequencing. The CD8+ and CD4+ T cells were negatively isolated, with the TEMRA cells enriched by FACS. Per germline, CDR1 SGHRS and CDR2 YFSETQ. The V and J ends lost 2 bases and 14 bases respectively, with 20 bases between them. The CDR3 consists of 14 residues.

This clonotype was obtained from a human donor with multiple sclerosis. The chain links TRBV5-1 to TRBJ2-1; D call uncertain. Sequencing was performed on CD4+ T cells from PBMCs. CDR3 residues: CASSLSLGRRHEFF. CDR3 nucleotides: TGCGCCAGCAGCTTATCCTTGGGTCGGCGTCATGAGTTCTTC.